Shown below are 11 T cell receptor beta chains from a single sample sequenced in a study of blood T cells in healthy people across ages (dated by TCRdb to the mid-2010s). Receptors were amplified or captured by 5' RACE. For sequencing, an Illumina HiSeq 2500 was employed. A second 7 to 11 cycle PCR used a sample-barcoded 5' primer and a J-beta primer mix. Using fastp trimming at Q25 and MiXCR clonotype assembly, TCRdb reanalyzed the public sequencing data and kept in-frame beta chains. Each record represents a unique CDR3 protein, reported with the most common genes and DNA among its rows. The sample table contains about 940,000 distinct CDR3 sequences; only one count was recorded for about 44% of them. 10% to 15% of the sample rests with the top ten. The sequenced sample was blood. These receptors came from a man aged 25-40 years in good health.

Only a few counts were recorded for this clonotype. The rearrangement links TRBV4-2 to TRBJ1-5; tentative D call: TRBD1 (6 bases). CDR3 length: 14 amino acids. CDR1 LGHNA and CDR2 YNFKEQ come from the germline V gene. Deletions cut 3 bases from V and 2 bases from J, with 8 bases between. CDR3 in amino acids: CASSHRQGNQPQHF. The CDR3 nucleotides read TGTGCCAGCAGCCACCGACAGGGCAATCAGCCCCAGCATTTT.

This clonotype was seen only a few times. The DNA for the CDR3 is TGTGCCAGCACCCTCGGCGACAGTACCTACGAGCAGTACTTC. This gives the protein CASTLGDSTYEQYF. V usage is TRBV12-3 or TRBV12-4 and J usage is TRBJ2-7, with D possibly being TRBD1 (5 bases). The CDR3 consists of 14 residues. Between the trimmed V and J ends, which lost 7 bases and 2 bases, there was a span of 15 bases.

The chain joins TRBV4-1 to TRBJ2-7; the D call may be TRBD1 or TRBD2 (5 bases each). Trimming removed 8 bases from V and 7 bases from J, with 27 bases in between. In germline, CDR1 is MGHRA, CDR2 YSYEKL. The CDR3 sequence is 16 residues long. The CDR3 DNA follows: TGCGCCAGCCGCCCTATGATGTGGGGGAATTACAATGAGCAGTACTTC. Residues: CASRPMMWGNYNEQYF.

The CDR3: CASSPTGQYNEQYF. CDR3 in DNA: TGTGCCAGCAGCCCCACAGGGCAGTACAATGAGCAGTACTTC. This sequence joins TRBV9 and TRBJ2-5; possible D gene TRBD1, 6 bases. Germline loops: CDR1 SGDLS, CDR2 YYNGEE. The CDR3 contains 14 residues. V was shortened by 4 bases and J by 11 bases, with 21 bases between the two germline ends.

V and J are TRBV27 and TRBJ2-1; D is uncertain. The CDR3 has 13 amino acids. Trimming stripped 3 bases from V and 6 bases from J, with 9 bases between. CDR1 is MNHEY and CDR2 is SMNVEV in the germline V gene (reference sequence). The CDR3 region has the DNA TGTGCCAGCAGTTTGAGTCATCGCAATGAGCAGTTCTTC. Translation gives CASSLSHRNEQFF.

V usage is TRBV3-1 and J usage is TRBJ2-4; D may correspond to TRBD1 or TRBD2 (5 bases each). Trimming pared 3 bases from V and 10 bases from J, leaving 16 bases between. This CDR3 is 14 amino acids long. The germline V gene has CDR1 LGHDT and CDR2 YNNKEL (reference sequence). CDR3 sequence: CASSQRRGGTIQYF. Here the CDR3 DNA reads TGTGCCAGCAGCCAGAGGCGTGGGGGAACTATTCAGTACTTC.

This clonotype was observed a few times. V usage is TRBV29-1 and J usage is TRBJ2-7, with unresolved D. The V and J ends lost 5 bases and 0 bases respectively, with 11 bases between them. Germline V gene lookup returns CDR1 SQVTM and CDR2 ANQGSEA. The CDR3 loop spans 13 amino acids. The CDR3 here is CSVLTPDSYEQYF. The CDR3 DNA reads TGCAGCGTTTTGACACCAGACTCCTACGAGCAGTACTTC.

The genes are TRBV28 and TRBJ1-6; 8 bases are shared with TRBD1. V dropped 5 bases and J dropped 5; count of bases not matched to a gene: 5. The CDR3 length is 15 residues. The V gene's germline CDR1 is MDHEN and CDR2 SYDVKM. CDR3 sequence reads: CASSPADRDNSPLHF. DNA for the CDR3: TGTGCCAGCAGTCCCGCGGACAGGGATAATTCACCCCTCCACTTT.

This CDR3 is CSASGQDTNEQFF. The CDR3 DNA sequence: TGCAGTGCTTCGGGACAGGACACGAATGAGCAGTTCTTC. This rearrangement joins TRBV20-1 to TRBJ2-1; 8 nucleotides line up with TRBD1. Germline assignment: CDR1 DFQATT and CDR2 SNEGSKA (reference sequence). The CDR3 is made up of 13 amino acids. The V gene end was trimmed by 5 bases and the J gene end by 7 bases; junction bases not matched to a gene: 7.

The V gene is TRBV27, the J gene TRBJ2-7; possibly TRBD1 for D (5 bases). CDR1 is MNHEY and CDR2 is SMNVEV in the germline V gene (reference sequence). The CDR3 is 13 amino acids. The V end was cut by 3 bases, the J end by 4 bases, with 10 bases between. CDR3 nucleotide sequence: TGTGCCAGCAGTTTCGCCACAGGTTACGAGCAGTACTTC. It translates to CASSFATGYEQYF.

The J gene is TRBJ1-5, the V gene TRBV12-3 or TRBV12-4; D not certain. The CDR3 is 15 amino acids. V lost 3 bases and J lost 0, with 9 bases in between. CDR3 DNA: TGTGCCAGCAGTTTTAAGGGCGGTAGCAATCAGCCCCAGCATTTT. This translates into CASSFKGGSNQPQHF.